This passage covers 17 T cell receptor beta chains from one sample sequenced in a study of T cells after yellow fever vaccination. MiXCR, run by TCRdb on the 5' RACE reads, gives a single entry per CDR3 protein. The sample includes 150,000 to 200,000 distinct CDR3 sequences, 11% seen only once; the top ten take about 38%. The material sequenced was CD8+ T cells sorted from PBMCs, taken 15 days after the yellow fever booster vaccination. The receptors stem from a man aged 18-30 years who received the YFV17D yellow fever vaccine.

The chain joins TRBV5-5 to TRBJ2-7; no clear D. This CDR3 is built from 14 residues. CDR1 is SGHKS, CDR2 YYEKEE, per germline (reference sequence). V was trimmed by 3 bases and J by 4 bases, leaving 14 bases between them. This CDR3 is CASSSPMTTYEQYV. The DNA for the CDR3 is TGTGCCAGCAGCTCTCCAATGACAACATACGAGCAGTACGTC.

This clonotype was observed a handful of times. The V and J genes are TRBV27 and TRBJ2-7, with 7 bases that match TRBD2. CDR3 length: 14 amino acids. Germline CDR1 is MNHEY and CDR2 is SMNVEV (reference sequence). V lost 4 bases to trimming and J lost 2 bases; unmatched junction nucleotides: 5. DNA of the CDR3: TGTGCCAGCAGTTCTGGGGGGGGGGCCTACGAGCAGTACTTC. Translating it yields CASSSGGGAYEQYF.

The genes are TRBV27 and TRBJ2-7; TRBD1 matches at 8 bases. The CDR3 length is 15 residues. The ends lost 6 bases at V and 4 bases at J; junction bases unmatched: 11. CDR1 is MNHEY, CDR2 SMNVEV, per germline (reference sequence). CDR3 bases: TGTGCCAGCAGGCTAGACAGGGGAGTCGGATACGAGCAGTACTTC. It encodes CASRLDRGVGYEQYF.

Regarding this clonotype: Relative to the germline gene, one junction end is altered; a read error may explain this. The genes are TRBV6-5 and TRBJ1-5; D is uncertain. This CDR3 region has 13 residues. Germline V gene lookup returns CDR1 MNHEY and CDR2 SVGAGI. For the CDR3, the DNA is TGTGCCAGCAGCCCATCTCAGAATCAGGCCCAGCATTTT. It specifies CASSPSQNQAQHF.

This CDR3 is CASREQGNTEAFF. In DNA, the CDR3 is TGTGCCAGCAGGGAACAGGGTAACACTGAAGCTTTCTTT. The V and J genes are TRBV6-4 and TRBJ1-1; D is perhaps TRBD1 (6 bases). Germline lookup yields CDR1 MRHNA and CDR2 SNTAGT. V dropped 6 bases and J dropped 2 bases, with 10 bases sitting between them. This CDR3 is 13 amino acids long.

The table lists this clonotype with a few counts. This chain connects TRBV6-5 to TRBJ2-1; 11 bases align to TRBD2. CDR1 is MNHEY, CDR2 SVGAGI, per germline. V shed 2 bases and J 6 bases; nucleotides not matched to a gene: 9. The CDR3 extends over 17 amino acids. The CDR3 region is CASSYPDLAGGINEQFF. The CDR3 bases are TGTGCCAGCAGTTACCCCGATCTAGCGGGGGGTATCAATGAGCAGTTCTTC.

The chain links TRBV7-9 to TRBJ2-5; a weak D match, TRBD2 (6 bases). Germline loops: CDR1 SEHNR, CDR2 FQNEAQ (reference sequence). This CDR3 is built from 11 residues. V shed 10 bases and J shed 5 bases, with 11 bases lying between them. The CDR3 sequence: CATWAGETQYF. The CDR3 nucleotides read TGTGCCACTTGGGCGGGGGAGACCCAGTACTTC.

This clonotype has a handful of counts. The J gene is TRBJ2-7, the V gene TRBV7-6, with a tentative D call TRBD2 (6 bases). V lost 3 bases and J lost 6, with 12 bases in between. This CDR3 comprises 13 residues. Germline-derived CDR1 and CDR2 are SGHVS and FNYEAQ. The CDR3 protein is CASSFGDSREQYF. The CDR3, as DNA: TGTGCCAGCAGCTTTGGGGACTCACGCGAGCAGTACTTC. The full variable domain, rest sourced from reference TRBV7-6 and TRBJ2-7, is GAGVSQSPRYKVTKRGQDVALRCDPISGHVSLYWYRQALGQGPEFLTYFNYEAQQDKSGLPNDRFSAERPEGSISTLTIQRTEQRDSAMYRCASSFGDSREQYFGPGTRLTVT.

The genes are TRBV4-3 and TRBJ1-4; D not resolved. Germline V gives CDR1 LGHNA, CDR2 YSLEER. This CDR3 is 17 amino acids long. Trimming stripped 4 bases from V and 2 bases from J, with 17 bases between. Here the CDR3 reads CASSLYKSTQTNEKLFF. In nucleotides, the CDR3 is TGCGCCAGCAGCCTGTATAAGAGCACACAGACTAATGAAAAACTGTTTTTT.

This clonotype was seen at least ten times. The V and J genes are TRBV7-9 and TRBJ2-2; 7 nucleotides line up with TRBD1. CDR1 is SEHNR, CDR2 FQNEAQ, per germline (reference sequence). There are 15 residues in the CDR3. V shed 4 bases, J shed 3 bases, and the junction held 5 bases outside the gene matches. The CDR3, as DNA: TGTGCCAGCAGCTCCTACAGGGGAGACACCGGGGAGCTGTTTTTT. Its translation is CASSSYRGDTGELFF.

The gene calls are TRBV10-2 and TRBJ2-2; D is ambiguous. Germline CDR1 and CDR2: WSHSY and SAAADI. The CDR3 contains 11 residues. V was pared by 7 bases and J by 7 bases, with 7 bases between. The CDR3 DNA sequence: TGCGCCAGCAACGTGGGCGGGGAGCTGTTTTTT. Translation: CASNVGGELFF.

CDR3 bases: TGTGCCAGCAGCTCCCGGGACAGCTACGAGCAGTACGTC. It specifies CASSSRDSYEQYV. V and J are TRBV7-9 and TRBJ2-7; TRBD1 aligns across 7 bases. CDR1 is SEHNR, CDR2 FQNEAQ, per germline (reference sequence). The CDR3 loop spans 13 amino acids. J lost 3 bases, V lost 4 bases, and 3 bases had no gene match.

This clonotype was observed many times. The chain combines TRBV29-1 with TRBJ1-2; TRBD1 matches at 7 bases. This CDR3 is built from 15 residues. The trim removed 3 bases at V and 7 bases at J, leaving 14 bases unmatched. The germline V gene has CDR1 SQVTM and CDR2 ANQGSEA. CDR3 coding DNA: TGCAGCGTTGAGGCGCGCGGACAGGAGACTTTTGGCTACACCTTC. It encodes CSVEARGQETFGYTF.

The CDR3 reads CSVLGPTGYNEQFF. In DNA, the CDR3 is TGCAGCGTGCTAGGGCCGACGGGGTACAATGAGCAGTTCTTC. The V call is TRBV29-1, the J call TRBJ2-1; a weak D match, TRBD2 (5 bases). V lost 6 bases, J lost 4 bases, and 16 bases lay in between. The CDR3 spans 14 residues. CDR1 is SQVTM and CDR2 is ANQGSEA in the germline V gene.

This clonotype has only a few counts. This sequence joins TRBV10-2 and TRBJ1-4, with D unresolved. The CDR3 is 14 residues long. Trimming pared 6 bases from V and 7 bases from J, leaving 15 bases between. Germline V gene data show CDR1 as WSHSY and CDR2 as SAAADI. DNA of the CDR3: TGCGCCAGCAGCGCCGGGCCAGTCGGTGAAAAACTGTTTTTT. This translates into CASSAGPVGEKLFF.

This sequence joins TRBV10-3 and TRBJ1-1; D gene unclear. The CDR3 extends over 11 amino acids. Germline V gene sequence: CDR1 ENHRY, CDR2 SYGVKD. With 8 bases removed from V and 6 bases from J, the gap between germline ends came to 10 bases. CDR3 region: CAIGGVPEAFF. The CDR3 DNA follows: TGTGCCATCGGCGGGGTACCTGAAGCTTTCTTT.

In DNA form, the CDR3 reads TGTGCCAGCGGACAGGGGACGTCATACGAGCAGTACTTC. Its translation: CASGQGTSYEQYF. The chain uses TRBV6-1 and TRBJ2-7, with TRBD1 matching 9 bases. V shed 8 bases, J shed 4 bases, and the junction held 6 bases outside the gene matches. The length of the CDR3 is 13 residues. CDR1 is MNHNS and CDR2 is SASEGT in the germline V gene.